The entry that follows covers one TCR beta chain sequence. These data originate in a study of T cells after yellow fever vaccination. Germline V gives CDR1 SGHNT, CDR2 YYREEE (reference sequence). CDR3 size: 15 residues. J gave up 3 bases and V 0 bases, and 4 bases lay outside the gene matches. TCRdb ran MiXCR on the 5' RACE reads and lists one entry per CDR3 protein. Of about 210,000 distinct CDR3 sequences in the sample, approximately 3.3% were seen once. The sequencing used CD4+ T cells sorted from PBMCs, collected 10 days after the yellow fever booster vaccination. The chain employs TRBV5-4 and TRBJ2-5, with 8 bases identical to TRBD1. The source of this sequence is a young man who received the YFV17D yellow fever vaccine. The CDR3 DNA is TGTGCCAGCAGCTTGGGCTTGACAGGGGAAGAGACCCAGTACTTC. The encoded protein is CASSLGLTGEETQYF.